Described below is a single TCR beta chain sequence and its context. This specimen comes from a study of blood T cell repertoires in COVID-19. About the research overall: The study drew acute and convalescent COVID-19 samples from the United States, Italy and Spain. Nucleic acid was either cDNA or gDNA, and it came from T cells, B-cell-depleted T cells, or PBMCs.

In the source study's methods: Estimates of nucleated cell counts were drawn from the amplification of reference gene primers. The table came from immunoSEQ multiplex PCR; TCRdb's copy has only in-frame clones and leaves some out. That table furnishes V, J and clone size, whereas the DNA furnished D and trimming. The sample shows hundreds of thousands of clones, around 84% of them seen only once. In germline, CDR1 is MGHRA, CDR2 YSYEKL. This CDR3 has 16 amino acids. With V trimmed by 0 bases and J by 7 bases, 5 bases remained unmatched. The chain is built from TRBV4-1 and TRBJ1-5; 11 bases map to TRBD1. The TCR sequence derives from a man aged 65 to 85 with acute or convalescent COVID-19. Sequenced: peripheral blood. The CDR3 loop reads CASSQEGTGGGQPQHF. CDR3 nucleotide sequence: TGCGCCAGCAGCCAAGAAGGGACAGGGGGGGGGCAGCCCCAGCATTTT.